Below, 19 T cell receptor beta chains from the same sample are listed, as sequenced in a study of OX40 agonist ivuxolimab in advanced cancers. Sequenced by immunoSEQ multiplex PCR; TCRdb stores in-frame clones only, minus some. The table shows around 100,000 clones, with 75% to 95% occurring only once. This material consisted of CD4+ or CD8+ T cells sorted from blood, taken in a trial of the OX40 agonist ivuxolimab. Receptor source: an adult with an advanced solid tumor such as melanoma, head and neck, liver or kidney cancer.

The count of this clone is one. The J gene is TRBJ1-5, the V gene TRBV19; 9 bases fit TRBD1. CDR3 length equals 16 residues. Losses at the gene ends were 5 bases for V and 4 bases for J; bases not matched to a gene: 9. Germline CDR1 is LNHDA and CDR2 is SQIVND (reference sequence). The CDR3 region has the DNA TGTGCCAGTAGTTCATTGGGACAGGGTAGTAATCAGCCCCAGCATTTT. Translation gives CASSSLGQGSNQPQHF. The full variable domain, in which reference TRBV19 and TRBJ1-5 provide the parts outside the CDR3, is DGGITQSPKYLFRKEGQNVTLSCEQNLNHDAMYWYRQDPGQGLRLIYYSQIVNDFQKGDIAEGYSVSREKKESFPLTVTSAQKNPTAFYLCASSSLGQGSNQPQHFGDGTRLSIL.

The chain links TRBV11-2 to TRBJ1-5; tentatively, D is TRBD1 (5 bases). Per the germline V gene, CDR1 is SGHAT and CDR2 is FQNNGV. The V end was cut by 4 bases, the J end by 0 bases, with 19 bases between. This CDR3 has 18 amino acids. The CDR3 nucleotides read TGTGCCAGCAGCTCACTCGCCGTATTGGGGCTTAGCAATCAGCCCCAGCATTTT. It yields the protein CASSSLAVLGLSNQPQHF.

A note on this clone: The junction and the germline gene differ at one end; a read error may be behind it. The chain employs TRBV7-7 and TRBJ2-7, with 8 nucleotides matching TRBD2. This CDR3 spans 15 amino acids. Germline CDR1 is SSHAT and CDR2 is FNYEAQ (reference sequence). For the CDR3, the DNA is TGTGCTAGCAGCACGATAGCGGGACCCCCCTACGAGCAGTACTTC. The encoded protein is CASSTIAGPPYEQYF.

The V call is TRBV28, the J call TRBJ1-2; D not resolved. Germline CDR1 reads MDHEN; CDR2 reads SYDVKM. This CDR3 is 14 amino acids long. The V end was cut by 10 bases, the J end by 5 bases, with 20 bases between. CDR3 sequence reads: CATETAREGYGYTF. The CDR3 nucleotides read TGTGCCACCGAGACCGCGCGGGAGGGATATGGCTACACCTTC.

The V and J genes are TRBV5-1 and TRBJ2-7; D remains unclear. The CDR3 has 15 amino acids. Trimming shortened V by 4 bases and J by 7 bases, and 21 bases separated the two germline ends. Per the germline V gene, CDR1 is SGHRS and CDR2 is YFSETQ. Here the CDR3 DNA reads TGCGCCAGCAGCCATCATGGTCTCAACTTCAATGAGCAGTACTTC. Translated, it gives CASSHHGLNFNEQYF.

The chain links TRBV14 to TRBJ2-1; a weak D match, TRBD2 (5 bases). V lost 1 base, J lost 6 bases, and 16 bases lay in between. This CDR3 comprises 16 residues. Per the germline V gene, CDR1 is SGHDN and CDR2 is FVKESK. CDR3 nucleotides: TGTGCCAGCAGCCAAGTAGGACTTCTAACGGTCAATGAGCAGTTCTTC. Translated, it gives CASSQVGLLTVNEQFF.

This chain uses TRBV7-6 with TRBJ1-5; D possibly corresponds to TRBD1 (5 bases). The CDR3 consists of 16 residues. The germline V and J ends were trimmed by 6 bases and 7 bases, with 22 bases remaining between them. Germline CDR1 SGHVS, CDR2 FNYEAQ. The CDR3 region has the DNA TGTGCCAGCAGTTCTATAGCAGGGCAGTCAGGGCAGCCCCAGCATTTT. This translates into CASSSIAGQSGQPQHF.

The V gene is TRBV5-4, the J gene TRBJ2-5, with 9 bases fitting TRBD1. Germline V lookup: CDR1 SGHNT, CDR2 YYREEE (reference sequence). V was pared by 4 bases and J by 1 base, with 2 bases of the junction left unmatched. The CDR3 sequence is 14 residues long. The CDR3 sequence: CASSPTGGQETQYF. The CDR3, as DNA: TGTGCCAGCAGCCCGACAGGGGGCCAAGAGACCCAGTACTTC. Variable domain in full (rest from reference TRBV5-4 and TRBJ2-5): ETGVTQSPTHLIKTRGQQVTLRCSSQSGHNTVSWYQQALGQGPQFIFQYYREEENGRGNFPPRFSGLQFPNYSSELNVNALELDDSALYLCASSPTGGQETQYFGPGTRLLVL.

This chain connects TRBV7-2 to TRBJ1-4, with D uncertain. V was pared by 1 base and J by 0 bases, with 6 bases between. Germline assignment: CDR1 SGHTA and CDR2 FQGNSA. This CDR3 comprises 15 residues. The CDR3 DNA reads TGTGCCAGCAGCTTAGAGCGCGCAACTAATGAAAAACTGTTTTTT. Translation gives CASSLERATNEKLFF.

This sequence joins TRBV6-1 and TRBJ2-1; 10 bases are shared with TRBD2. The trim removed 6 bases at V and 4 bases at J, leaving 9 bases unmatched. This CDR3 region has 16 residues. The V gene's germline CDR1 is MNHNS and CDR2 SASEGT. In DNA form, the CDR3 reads TGTGCCAGCAGCGAAAGTGGGACTAGCGTTTACAATGAGCAGTTCTTC. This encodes CASSESGTSVYNEQFF.

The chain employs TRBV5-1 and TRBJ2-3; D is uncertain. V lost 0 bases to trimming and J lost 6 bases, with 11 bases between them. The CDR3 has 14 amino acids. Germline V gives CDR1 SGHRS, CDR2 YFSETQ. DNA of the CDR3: TGCGCCAGCAGCTTGGTAGGCCTCATGGATACGCAGTATTTT. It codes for CASSLVGLMDTQYF. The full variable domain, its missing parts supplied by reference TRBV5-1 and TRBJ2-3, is KAGVTQTPRYLIKTRGQQVTLSCSPISGHRSVSWYQQTPGQGLQFLFEYFSETQRNKGNFPGRFSGRQFSNSRSEMNVSTLELGDSALYLCASSLVGLMDTQYFGPGTRLTVL.

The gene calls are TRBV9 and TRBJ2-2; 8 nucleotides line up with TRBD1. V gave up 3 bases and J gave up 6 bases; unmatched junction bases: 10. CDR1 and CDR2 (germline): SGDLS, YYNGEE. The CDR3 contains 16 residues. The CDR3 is CASSDRRTGSAGELFF. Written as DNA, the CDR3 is TGTGCCAGCAGCGACCGGAGGACAGGGAGTGCCGGGGAGCTGTTTTTT.

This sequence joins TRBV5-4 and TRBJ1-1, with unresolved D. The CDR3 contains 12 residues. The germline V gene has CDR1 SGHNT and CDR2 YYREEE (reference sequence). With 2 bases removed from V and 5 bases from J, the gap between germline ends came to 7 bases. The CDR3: CASSFKGTEAFF. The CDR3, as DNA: TGTGCCAGCAGCTTTAAAGGGACTGAAGCTTTCTTT. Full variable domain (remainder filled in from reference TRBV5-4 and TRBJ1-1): ETGVTQSPTHLIKTRGQQVTLRCSSQSGHNTVSWYQQALGQGPQFIFQYYREEENGRGNFPPRFSGLQFPNYSSELNVNALELDDSALYLCASSFKGTEAFFGQGTRLTVV.

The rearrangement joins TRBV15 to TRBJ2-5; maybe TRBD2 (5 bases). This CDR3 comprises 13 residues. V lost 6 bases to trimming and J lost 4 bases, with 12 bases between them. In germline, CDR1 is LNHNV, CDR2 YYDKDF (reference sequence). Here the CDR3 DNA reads TGTGCCACCAGTCCGAGGGTAGCAGAGACCCAGTACTTC. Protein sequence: CATSPRVAETQYF.

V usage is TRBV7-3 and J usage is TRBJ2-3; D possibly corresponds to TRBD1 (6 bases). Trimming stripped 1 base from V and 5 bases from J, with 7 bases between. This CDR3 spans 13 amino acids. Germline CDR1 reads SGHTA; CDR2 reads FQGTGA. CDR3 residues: CASSLNREDTQYF. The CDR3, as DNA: TGTGCCAGCAGCTTAAACAGGGAAGATACGCAGTATTTT.

The CDR3 nucleotides are TGTGCCAGCAGCTTGGATAAGGGAGGAAGCAATCAGCCCCAGCATTTT. The encoded protein is CASSLDKGGSNQPQHF. This chain joins TRBV5-8 and TRBJ1-5; unclear D gene. Trimming left V 0 bases short and J 1 base short, with 11 bases between. Germline V gives CDR1 SGHTS, CDR2 YDEGEE. The CDR3 extends over 16 amino acids.

CDR3 in DNA: TGCGCCAGCAGCTCCCTACAGGGATCGTACGAGCAGTACTTC. This sequence encodes CASSSLQGSYEQYF. The chain uses TRBV5-1 and TRBJ2-7, with D perhaps matching TRBD1 (6 bases). The CDR3 loop spans 14 amino acids. Germline loops: CDR1 SGHRS, CDR2 YFSETQ. The ends were cut back, 3 bases at V and 4 bases at J, with 14 bases in the middle. The full variable domain, completed using reference TRBV5-1 and TRBJ2-7, is KAGVTQTPRYLIKTRGQQVTLSCSPISGHRSVSWYQQTPGQGLQFLFEYFSETQRNKGNFPGRFSGRQFSNSRSEMNVSTLELGDSALYLCASSSLQGSYEQYFGPGTRLTVT.

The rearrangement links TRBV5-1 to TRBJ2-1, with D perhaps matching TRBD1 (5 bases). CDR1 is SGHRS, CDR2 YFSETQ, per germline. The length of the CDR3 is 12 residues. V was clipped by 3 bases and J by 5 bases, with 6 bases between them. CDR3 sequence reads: CASSSTDNEQFF. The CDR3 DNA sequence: TGCGCCAGCAGCTCGACAGACAATGAGCAGTTCTTC.

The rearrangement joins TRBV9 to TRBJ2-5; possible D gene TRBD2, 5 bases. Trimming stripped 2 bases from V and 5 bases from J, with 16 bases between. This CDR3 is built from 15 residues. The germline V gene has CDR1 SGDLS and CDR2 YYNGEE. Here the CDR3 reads CASSVNSIPGETQYF. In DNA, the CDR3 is TGTGCCAGCAGCGTTAACTCGATCCCGGGGGAGACCCAGTACTTC.